A single T cell receptor beta chain is shown here with its context. Its target is unknown. These data are taken from a study of cytomegalovirus exposure and HLA in healthy donors. Study details: Later, an analysis reported that the 130 or so validation repertoires had used the same platform as the approximately 660 first-cohort repertoires.

General study findings and limits: Rare TCR sequences predominated, though certain public TCRs were found in many donors. The study flagged 150 to 200 TCR beta chains as cytomegalovirus-associated.

V lost 2 bases and J lost 3; bases outside the gene matches: 1. The CDR3 extends over 14 amino acids. Germline V gene lookup returns CDR1 MNHNY and CDR2 SVGAGI (reference sequence). Measured with immunoSEQ multiplex PCR; TCRdb has only the in-frame clones, and not every one. The sample yields 200,000 to 300,000 clones, about 87% seen once. Material for sequencing was PBMCs. This chain links TRBV6-6 with TRBJ1-1; 9 positions match TRBD1. The clonotype comes from a man younger than 35 in good health and CMV-seronegative. Here the CDR3 DNA reads TGTGCCAGCAGTTACCGACAGGGGGACACTGAAGCTTTCTTT. Amino acids: CASSYRQGDTEAFF.